The following is a T cell receptor beta chain sequence with its context. The antigen is not known. These data belong to a study of T cell responses to AZD1222 COVID-19 vaccine. Second-dose intervals near 4 or 12 weeks were combined. This table comes from immunoSEQ multiplex PCR, and its TCRdb copy is limited to in-frame clones, with some not included. The sample holds approximately 96,000 clones; 80% to 95% are singletons and the top ten take under 14%. Study conclusions and caveats: Repertoire samples came only from after the peak T cell response. Spike-wide vaccine-associated CD4 TCRs dominated at 160-218 and 743-854. Reports say nearly half of spike-specific TCRs go after unmutated variant regions.

The TCR sequence derives from an adult who received the AZD1222 COVID-19 vaccine. Sample: peripheral blood, taken 28 days after the second AZD1222 dose.

CDR3 nucleotide sequence: TGCGCCAGCAGCTTGTATGGGACAGGGGGTTACGAGCAGTACTTC. This gives the protein CASSLYGTGGYEQYF. V gene TRBV5-1 combines with J gene TRBJ2-7, with 11 positions matching TRBD1. From germline, CDR1 is SGHRS and CDR2 YFSETQ. The trim removed 1 base at V and 4 bases at J, leaving 4 bases unmatched. This CDR3 is 15 amino acids long.